This T cell receptor beta chain was sequenced during a study of OX40 agonist ivuxolimab in advanced cancers. Whole-study context: Ivuxolimab, an agonist antibody against OX40 (CD134), was given to patients.

Overall study results and limits: People who partly responded at 0.1-3.0 mg/kg had some of the least clonal expansion seen.

The CDR3 has 14 residues. Germline CDR1 is GTSNPN and CDR2 is SVGIG (reference sequence). V lost 5 bases to trimming and J lost 8 bases; unmatched junction nucleotides: 8. About this clone: The antigen is unknown.

Patients with a history of autoimmune disease or on systemic immunosuppression were excluded. Clones were sequenced by immunoSEQ multiplex PCR, and TCRdb holds only the in-frame ones, with some missing. The repertoire has approximately 90,000 clones, around 88% of them found once; the top ten carry approximately 1.5%. The source was CD4+ or CD8+ T cells sorted from blood, collected in a trial of the OX40 agonist ivuxolimab. This sequence originates from an adult with an advanced solid tumor such as melanoma, head and neck, liver or kidney cancer. The V call is TRBV30, the J call TRBJ1-6; 8 positions agree with TRBD1. The CDR3 DNA sequence: TGTGCCTGGGAACCGGACAGGGTGTATTCACCCCTCCACTTT. Protein sequence: CAWEPDRVYSPLHF.